This T cell receptor (beta chain) was captured in a study of T cell repertoires in aging, cancer and after chemotherapy. By sample share, this clonotype is medium-sized (0.01 to 0.1%). Peripheral blood genomic DNA, not sorted cells or RNA, was the template. A mixed TRB-A/B primer pool amplified rearranged TRB by multiplex touch-down PCR. TCRdb independently ran MiXCR on the multiplex PCR reads; one entry per CDR3 protein. The repertoire consists of 8,900 or so distinct CDR3 sequences, with around a third occurring once and the leading ten covering approximately 3.5%. The receptor's source is a human donor in good health. The sample taken for sequencing was blood.

CDR3 residues: CASSYSPDRGHGYTF. The CDR3 nucleotides are TGTGCCAGCAGTTACTCCCCGGACAGGGGGCACGGCTACACCTTC. This sequence joins TRBV6-5 and TRBJ1-2; 11 bases align to TRBD1. This CDR3 has 15 residues. Germline assignment: CDR1 MNHEY and CDR2 SVGAGI. V gave up 0 bases and J gave up 8 bases; unmatched junction bases: 5.